The present T cell receptor beta chain was sequenced within a study of T cell responses to AZD1222 COVID-19 vaccine. Whole-study results and caveats: Repertoires were sampled only after the peak T cell response.

There are 13 residues in the CDR3. Germline CDR1 SEHNR, CDR2 FQNEAQ (reference sequence). The trim removed 6 bases at V and 5 bases at J, leaving 6 bases unmatched. Profiling relied on immunoSEQ multiplex PCR, and the TCRdb table lists in-frame clones only, not all of them. The data contain some 63,000 clones, around 84% of them singletons. On this clone: Its antigen is not identified.

The V gene is TRBV7-9, the J gene TRBJ2-5, with TRBD1 identical over 7 bases. The TCR originated in an adult in good health. This sample comprised peripheral blood, obtained on day 0 of AZD1222 vaccination. The CDR3 protein is CASSMTGSETQYF. CDR3 nucleotide sequence: TGTGCCAGCAGTATGACAGGGAGTGAGACCCAGTACTTC.